Listed below are T cell receptor beta chains from one sample, sequenced in a study of T cell repertoires and Cas9 in healthy adults. Repertoires were generated with immunoSEQ multiplex PCR, while TCRdb's copy carries only in-frame clones and drops some. This sample has 20,000 to 25,000 clones, with about 90% found just once. The source material was CD4+ effector T cells (CD127+, CD25-, CD137-, CD154-) from PBMCs; culture status not recorded. The source of these receptors is a human donor in good health. Both conserved end residues are part of each CDR3. D genes are given only for firm matches. Some rows mark clone size as missing; the rest say once, few, many or name a class of expanded clone.

J: TRBJ1-1; size: -; V: TRBV18; D: -; CDR3: CASSPSMDTEAFF; DNA: TGTGCCAGCTCACCGTCTATGGACACTGAAGCTTTCTTT
J: TRBJ1-5; size: -; V: TRBV6-5; D: TRBD1; CDR3: CASRQGAGQPQHF; DNA: TGTGCCAGCAGACAGGGGGCAGGTCAGCCCCAGCATTTT
J: TRBJ1-1; size: once; V: TRBV19; D: -; CDR3: CASRTSGGEAFF; DNA: TGTGCCAGTAGGACTTCCGGTGGTGAAGCTTTCTTT
J: TRBJ1-1; size: -; V: TRBV28; D: -; CDR3: CASGGLGTEAFF; DNA: TGTGCCAGCGGGGGGCTGGGGACTGAAGCTTTCTTT
J: TRBJ2-3; size: -; V: TRBV7-7; D: -; CDR3: CASSLKGGDTQYF; DNA: TGTGCTAGCAGCCTCAAGGGGGGAGATACGCAGTATTTT
J: TRBJ2-5; size: -; V: TRBV7-6; D: TRBD1; CDR3: CASTEGGRETQYF; DNA: TGTGCCAGCACCGAAGGGGGCCGGGAGACCCAGTACTTC
J: TRBJ2-1; size: -; V: TRBV7-2; D: -; CDR3: CASSFGGHNEQFF; DNA: TGTGCCAGCAGCTTCGGGGGTCACAATGAGCAGTTCTTC
J: TRBJ2-7; size: -; V: TRBV6-6; D: TRBD2; CDR3: CASRPTTSGPYEQYF; DNA: TGTGCCAGCAGACCAACGACTAGCGGACCCTACGAGCAGTACTTC
J: TRBJ2-3; size: -; V: TRBV4-1; D: TRBD1; CDR3: CASSQESGQPTDTQYF; DNA: TGCGCCAGCAGCCAAGAGTCGGGACAGCCCACAGATACGCAGTATTTT
J: TRBJ2-2; size: once; V: TRBV7-2; D: TRBD1; CDR3: CASSLREGANGELFF; DNA: TGTGCCAGCAGCCTTCGCGAGGGGGCGAACGGGGAGCTGTTTTTT